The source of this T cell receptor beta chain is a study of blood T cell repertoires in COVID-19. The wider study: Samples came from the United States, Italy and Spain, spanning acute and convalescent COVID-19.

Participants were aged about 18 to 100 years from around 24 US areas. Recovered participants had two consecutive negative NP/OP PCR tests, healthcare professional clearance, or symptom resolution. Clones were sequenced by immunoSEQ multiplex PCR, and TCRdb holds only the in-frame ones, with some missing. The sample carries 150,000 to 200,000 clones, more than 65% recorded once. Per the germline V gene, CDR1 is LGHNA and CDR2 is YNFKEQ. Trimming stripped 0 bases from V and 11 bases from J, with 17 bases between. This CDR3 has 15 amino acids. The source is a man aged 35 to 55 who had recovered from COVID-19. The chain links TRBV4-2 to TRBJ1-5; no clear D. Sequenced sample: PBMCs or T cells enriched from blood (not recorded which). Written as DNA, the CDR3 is TGTGCCAGCAGCCAAGAGCCCGGGTCTGGTCGGACCCAGCATTTT. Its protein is CASSQEPGSGRTQHF.